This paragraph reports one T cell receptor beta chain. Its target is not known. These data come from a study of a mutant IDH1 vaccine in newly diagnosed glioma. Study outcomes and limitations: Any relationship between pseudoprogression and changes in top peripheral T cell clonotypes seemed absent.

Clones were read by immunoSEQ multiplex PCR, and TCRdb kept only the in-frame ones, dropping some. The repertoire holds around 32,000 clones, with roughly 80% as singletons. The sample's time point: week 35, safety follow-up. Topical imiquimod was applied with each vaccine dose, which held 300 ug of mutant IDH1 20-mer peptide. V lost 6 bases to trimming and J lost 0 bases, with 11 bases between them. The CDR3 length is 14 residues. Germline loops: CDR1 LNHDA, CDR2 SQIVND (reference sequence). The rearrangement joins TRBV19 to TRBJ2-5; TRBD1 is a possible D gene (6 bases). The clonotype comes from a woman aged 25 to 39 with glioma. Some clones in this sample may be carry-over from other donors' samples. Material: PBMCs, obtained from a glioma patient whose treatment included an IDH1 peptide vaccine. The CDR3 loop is CASRATGYQETQYF. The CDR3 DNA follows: TGTGCCAGTAGAGCGACAGGCTACCAAGAGACCCAGTACTTC.